This T cell receptor (beta chain) comes out of a study of CD8+ T cells in alopecia areata. Treatment reported: oral pan-JAK inhibitor, 5-10 mg twice daily. The investigators collected lesional scalp punch biopsies and peripheral blood from alopecia areata patients. V was trimmed by 8 bases and J by 0 bases, leaving 8 bases between them. Germline CDR1 is ENHRY and CDR2 is SYGVKD. CDR3 size: 12 residues. In each case, RNA was isolated and then reverse transcribed into cDNA as the sequencing template. The method was immunoSEQ multiplex PCR; TCRdb's version includes in-frame clones alone and lacks a portion of them. The table lists hundreds of thousands of clones, roughly 60% of them singletons.

The V gene is TRBV10-3, the J gene TRBJ2-7; either TRBD1 or TRBD2 may fit D (5 bases each). The receptor was derived from a human donor with alopecia areata. The sequences come from CD4+ T cells sorted from blood, collected at week 24, from a patient treated with tofacitinib. The CDR3 DNA sequence: TGTGCCATCGGAGGACACTCCTACGAGCAGTACTTC. This sequence encodes CAIGGHSYEQYF.